This TCR beta chain was observed in a study of cytomegalovirus exposure and HLA in healthy donors. Broader study findings: Rare TCR sequences dominated, though some public TCRs recurred in many donors.

To note about this clone: Its cognate antigen is unknown.

PCR was performed using 60 Vbeta and 13 Jbeta primers. Per the study methods: In a later analysis, the count reached tens of millions of unique TCR beta chains, with about 11 million shared. Clones were sequenced by immunoSEQ multiplex PCR, and TCRdb holds only the in-frame ones, with some missing. V and J calls plus clone size are reproduced from that table; the DNA served to infer D and trimming. The data contain 78,000 or so clones, roughly 84% of them seen just once; the ten biggest clones take up 2% to 2.5%. This CDR3 comprises 15 residues. V shed 6 bases and J shed 5 bases, with 19 bases lying between them. From germline, CDR1 is WNHNN and CDR2 SYGVQD (reference sequence).

The sequence was obtained from a woman aged 45-65 years in good health and CMV-seronegative. This chain connects TRBV10-1 to TRBJ1-1; a possible D gene is TRBD1 (5 bases). Sequencing was done on a sample of PBMCs. CDR3 in DNA: TGCGCCAGCAGCGGTGACGGACGTGGGGGGACTGAAGCTTTCTTT. Translation: CASSGDGRGGTEAFF.